This paragraph covers one T cell receptor (beta chain) sequence. The data are from a study of T cells expressing NK-cell markers. Across the whole study: The TCR beta repertoires originated in sorted CD3+CD56+NKG2C+, CD3+CD56+NKG2C- and CD3+CD56-NKG2C+ T cells. Out of eight donors sequenced, seven tested HCMV-seropositive and the remaining one seronegative.

TCRdb re-called the 5' RACE reads and shows each CDR3 protein once, DNA omitted. The sample data list about 190,000 distinct CDR3 sequences. The CDR3 totals 15 residues. The germline CDR1 and CDR2 sequences are DFQATT and SNEGSKA (reference sequence). The sample consisted of blood T cells: a sorted CD56 or NKG2C T cell subset, CD4+ or CD8+ T cells, or bulk PBMC T cells (not recorded which). The chain employs TRBV20-1 and TRBJ2-4. The source is a man aged 18-70 years in good health. CDR3 sequence reads: CSARRTEGLKNIQYF.